This TCR beta chain came from a study of cytomegalovirus exposure and HLA in healthy donors. Study conclusions and caveats: Some public TCRs appeared in many individuals, while most sequences were rare. Later analysis identified several of the most significant clusters that appeared linked to common viral pathogens. Among the CMV-associated chains, a few were confirmed in vitro as specific for CMV antigens. HLA alleles showed associations with some 17,000 TCR beta sequences in a later analysis, at a 0.05 false discovery rate.

On this clone itself: Its antigen remains unknown.

PCR used 60 Vbeta primers and 13 Jbeta primers. Profiled with immunoSEQ multiplex PCR; TCRdb holds only in-frame clones, not every one. The ten top clones account for around 3.4%, within a sample of over 100,000 clones. Sample: PBMCs. This sequence originates from a man in his thirties or forties in good health and CMV-seronegative.

CDR3 region: CATSRDRAAVGEQYF. The CDR3 DNA is TGTGCCACCAGCAGAGATAGGGCAGCGGTAGGCGAGCAGTACTTC. V gene TRBV15 combines with J gene TRBJ2-7, with D possibly being TRBD2 (5 bases). The CDR3 extends over 15 amino acids. Germline values: CDR1 LNHNV, CDR2 YYDKDF (reference sequence). V was cut by 0 bases and J by 6 bases, with 15 bases left in between.